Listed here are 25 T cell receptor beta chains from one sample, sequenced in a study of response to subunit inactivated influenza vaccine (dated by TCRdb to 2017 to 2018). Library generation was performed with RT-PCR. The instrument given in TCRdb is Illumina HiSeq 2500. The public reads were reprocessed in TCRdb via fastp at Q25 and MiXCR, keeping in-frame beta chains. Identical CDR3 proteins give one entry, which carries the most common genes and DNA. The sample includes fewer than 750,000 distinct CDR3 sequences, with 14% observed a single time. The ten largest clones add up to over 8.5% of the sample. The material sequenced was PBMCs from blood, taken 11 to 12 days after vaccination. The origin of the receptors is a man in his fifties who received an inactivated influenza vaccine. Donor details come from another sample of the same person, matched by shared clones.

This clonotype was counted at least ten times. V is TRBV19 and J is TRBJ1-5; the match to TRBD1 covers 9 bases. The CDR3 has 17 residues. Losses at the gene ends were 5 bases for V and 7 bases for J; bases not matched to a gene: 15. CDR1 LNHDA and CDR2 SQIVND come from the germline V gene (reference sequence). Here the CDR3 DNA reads TGTGCCAGTAGTCGAATTACCGGGACAGGGAGTCCCCAGCCCCAGCATTTT. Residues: CASSRITGTGSPQPQHF. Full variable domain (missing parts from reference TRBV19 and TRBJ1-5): DGGITQSPKYLFRKEGQNVTLSCEQNLNHDAMYWYRQDPGQGLRLIYYSQIVNDFQKGDIAEGYSVSREKKESFPLTVTSAQKNPTAFYLCASSRITGTGSPQPQHFGDGTRLSIL.

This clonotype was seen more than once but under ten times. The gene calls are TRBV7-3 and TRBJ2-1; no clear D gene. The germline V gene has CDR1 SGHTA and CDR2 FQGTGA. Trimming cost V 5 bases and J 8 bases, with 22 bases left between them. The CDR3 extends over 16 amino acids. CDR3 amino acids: CASSPRAGGPLHEQFF. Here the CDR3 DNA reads TGTGCCAGCAGCCCCCGAGCTGGCGGACCTCTGCATGAGCAGTTCTTC.

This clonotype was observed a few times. The CDR3 protein is CASSAPTGFRNGYTF. The CDR3 DNA sequence: TGTGCCAGCAGCGCGCCGACAGGGTTCAGAAATGGCTACACCTTC. This sequence joins TRBV7-2 and TRBJ1-2; the match to TRBD1 covers 7 bases. The CDR3 totals 15 residues. After removal of 5 bases from V and 6 bases from J, the junction contained 12 bases not matched to a gene. Germline V gene lookup returns CDR1 SGHTA and CDR2 FQGNSA. Variable domain in full (rest from reference TRBV7-2 and TRBJ1-2): GAGVSQSPSNKVTEKGKDVELRCDPISGHTALYWYRQSLGQGLEFLIYFQGNSAPDKSGLPSDRFSAERTGGSVSTLTIQRTQQEDSAVYLCASSAPTGFRNGYTFGSGTRLTVV.

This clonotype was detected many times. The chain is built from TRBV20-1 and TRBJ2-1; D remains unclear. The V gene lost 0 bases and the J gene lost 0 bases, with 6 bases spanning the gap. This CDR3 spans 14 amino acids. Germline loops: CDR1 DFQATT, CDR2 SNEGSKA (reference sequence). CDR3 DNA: TGCAGTGCTAGAGATATCATCTCCTACAATGAGCAGTTCTTC. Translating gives CSARDIISYNEQFF.

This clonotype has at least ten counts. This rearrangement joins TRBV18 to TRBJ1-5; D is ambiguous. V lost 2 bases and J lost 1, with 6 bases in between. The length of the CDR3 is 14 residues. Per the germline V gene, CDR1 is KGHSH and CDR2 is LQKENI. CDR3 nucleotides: TGTGCCAGCTCACCAAGGCGGAGCAATCAGCCCCAGCATTTT. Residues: CASSPRRSNQPQHF.

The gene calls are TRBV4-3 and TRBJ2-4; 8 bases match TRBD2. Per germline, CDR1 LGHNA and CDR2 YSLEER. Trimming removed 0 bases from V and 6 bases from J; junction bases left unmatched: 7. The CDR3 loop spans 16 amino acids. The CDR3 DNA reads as TGCGCCAGCAGCCAAGATCATGGGCTAGCGGGAAACATTCAGTACTTC. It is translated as CASSQDHGLAGNIQYF.

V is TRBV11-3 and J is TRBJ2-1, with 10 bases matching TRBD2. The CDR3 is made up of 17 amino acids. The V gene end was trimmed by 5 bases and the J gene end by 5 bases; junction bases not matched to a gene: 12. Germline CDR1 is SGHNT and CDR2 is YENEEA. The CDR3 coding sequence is TGTGCCAGCAGCGGAAGAGAGGGGCTAGCGGGGGACAATGAGCAGTTCTTC. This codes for CASSGREGLAGDNEQFF.

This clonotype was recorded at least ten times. This CDR3 reads CSALEAYEQYF. CDR3 DNA: TGCAGTGCCTTAGAAGCCTACGAGCAGTACTTC. The chain has TRBV20-1 and TRBJ2-7, with D uncertain. Germline V CDR1 and CDR2: DFQATT, SNEGSKA (reference sequence). The CDR3 spans 11 residues. The ends were cut back, 6 bases at V and 2 bases at J, with 8 bases in the middle.

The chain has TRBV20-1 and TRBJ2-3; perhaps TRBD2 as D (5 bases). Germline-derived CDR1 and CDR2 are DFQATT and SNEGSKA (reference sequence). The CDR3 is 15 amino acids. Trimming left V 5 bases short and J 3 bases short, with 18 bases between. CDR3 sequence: CSAPRGHSSTDTQYF. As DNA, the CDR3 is TGCAGTGCTCCCCGGGGTCACAGCAGTACAGATACGCAGTATTTT.

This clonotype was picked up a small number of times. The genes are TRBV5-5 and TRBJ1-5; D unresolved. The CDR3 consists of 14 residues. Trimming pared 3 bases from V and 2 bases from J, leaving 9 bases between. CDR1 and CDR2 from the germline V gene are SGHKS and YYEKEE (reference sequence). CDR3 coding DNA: TGTGCCAGCAGCTACGATGGAGGCAATCAGCCCCAGCATTTT. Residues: CASSYDGGNQPQHF.

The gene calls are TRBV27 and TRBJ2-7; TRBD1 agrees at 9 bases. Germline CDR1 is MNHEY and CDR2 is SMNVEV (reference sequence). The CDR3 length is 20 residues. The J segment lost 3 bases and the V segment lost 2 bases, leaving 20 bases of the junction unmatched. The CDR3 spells CASSLNPRDRVNSQLYEQYF. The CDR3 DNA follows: TGTGCCAGCAGTTTAAACCCCCGGGACAGGGTTAACAGTCAGCTCTACGAGCAGTACTTC.

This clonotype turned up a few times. The CDR3 DNA follows: TGCAGTGCCGTAGGGCTCACAGATACGCAGTATTTT. Amino acid sequence: CSAVGLTDTQYF. The chain is built from TRBV20-1 and TRBJ2-3; D is uncertain. CDR1 is DFQATT, CDR2 SNEGSKA, per germline (reference sequence). This CDR3 is built from 12 residues. Trimming removed 6 bases at V and 2 bases at J, with 9 bases between.

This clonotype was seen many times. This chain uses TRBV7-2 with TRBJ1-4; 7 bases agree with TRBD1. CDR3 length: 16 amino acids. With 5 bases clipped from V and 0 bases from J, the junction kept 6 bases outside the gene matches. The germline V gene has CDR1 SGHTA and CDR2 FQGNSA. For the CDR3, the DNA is TGTGCCAGCAGCCCTAGAGGGGGCCCAACTAATGAAAAACTGTTTTTT. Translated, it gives CASSPRGGPTNEKLFF.

CDR3 nucleotide sequence: TGTGCCTGGAGTGCGGGACAGGGATATCAGCCCCAGCATTTT. Its protein product is CAWSAGQGYQPQHF. The chain carries TRBV30 and TRBJ1-5, with 9 positions matching TRBD1. Trimming took 1 base from V and 5 from J; bases not matched to a gene: 3. CDR1 GTSNPN and CDR2 SVGIG come from the germline V gene (reference sequence). The CDR3 spans 14 residues. Drawing the rest from reference TRBV30 and TRBJ1-5, the complete variable domain is SQTIHQWPATLVQPVGSPLSLECTVEGTSNPNLYWYRQAAGRGLQLLFYSVGIGQISSEVPQNLSASRPQDRQFILSSKKLLLSDSGFYLCAWSAGQGYQPQHFGDGTRLSIL.

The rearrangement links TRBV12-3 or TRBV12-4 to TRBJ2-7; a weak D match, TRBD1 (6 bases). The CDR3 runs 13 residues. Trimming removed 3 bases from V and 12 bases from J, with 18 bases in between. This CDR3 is CASSFGQSTDAYF. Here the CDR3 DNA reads TGTGCCAGCAGTTTTGGACAGAGTACAGACGCGTACTTC.

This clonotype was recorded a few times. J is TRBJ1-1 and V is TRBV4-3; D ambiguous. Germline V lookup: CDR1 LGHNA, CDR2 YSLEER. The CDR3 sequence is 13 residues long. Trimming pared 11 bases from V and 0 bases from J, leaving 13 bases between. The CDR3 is CAFDRTVNTEAFF. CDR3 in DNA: TGCGCCTTCGACCGGACCGTGAACACTGAAGCTTTCTTT.

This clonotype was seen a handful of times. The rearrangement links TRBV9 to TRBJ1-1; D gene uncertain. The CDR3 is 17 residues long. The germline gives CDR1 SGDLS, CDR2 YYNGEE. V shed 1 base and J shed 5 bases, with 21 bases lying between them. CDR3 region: CASSVTSVARGGTEAFF. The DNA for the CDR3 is TGTGCCAGCAGCGTAACGAGTGTGGCCCGGGGAGGGACTGAAGCTTTCTTT.

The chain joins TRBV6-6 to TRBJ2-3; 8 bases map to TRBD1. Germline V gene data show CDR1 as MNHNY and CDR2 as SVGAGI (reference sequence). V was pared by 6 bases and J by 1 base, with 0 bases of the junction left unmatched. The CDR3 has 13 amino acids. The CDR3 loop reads CASRQGGTDTQYF. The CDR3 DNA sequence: TGTGCCAGCAGACAGGGGGGCACAGATACGCAGTATTTT.

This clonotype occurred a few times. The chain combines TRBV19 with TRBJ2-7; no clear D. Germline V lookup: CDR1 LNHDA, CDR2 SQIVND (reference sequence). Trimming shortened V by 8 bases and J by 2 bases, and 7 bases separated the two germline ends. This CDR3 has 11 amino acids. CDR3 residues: CASDPTYEQYF. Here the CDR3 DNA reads TGTGCCAGTGACCCGACCTACGAGCAGTACTTC.

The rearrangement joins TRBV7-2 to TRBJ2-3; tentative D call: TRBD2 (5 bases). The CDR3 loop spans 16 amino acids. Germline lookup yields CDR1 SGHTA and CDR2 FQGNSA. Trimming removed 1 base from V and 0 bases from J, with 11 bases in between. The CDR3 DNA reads TGTGCCAGCAGCTTAGGTGGCGGGCGGAGCACAGATACGCAGTATTTT. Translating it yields CASSLGGGRSTDTQYF.

The CDR3 DNA reads TGTGCCAGCAGCCAAGAATGCCTAGTCGTCCAAGAGACCCAGTACTTC. Its protein product is CASSQECLVVQETQYF. The chain recombines TRBV14 with TRBJ2-5; D call uncertain. The V gene lost 0 bases and the J gene lost 1 base, with 12 bases spanning the gap. Germline CDR1 is SGHDN and CDR2 is FVKESK. The CDR3 is made up of 16 amino acids.

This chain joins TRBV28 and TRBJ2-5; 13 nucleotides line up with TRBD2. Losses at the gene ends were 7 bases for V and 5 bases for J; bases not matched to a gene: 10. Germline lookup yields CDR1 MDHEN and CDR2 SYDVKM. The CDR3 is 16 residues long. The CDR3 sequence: CASTLGLAGVWETQYF. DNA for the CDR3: TGTGCCAGCACCCTCGGACTAGCGGGAGTTTGGGAGACCCAGTACTTC.

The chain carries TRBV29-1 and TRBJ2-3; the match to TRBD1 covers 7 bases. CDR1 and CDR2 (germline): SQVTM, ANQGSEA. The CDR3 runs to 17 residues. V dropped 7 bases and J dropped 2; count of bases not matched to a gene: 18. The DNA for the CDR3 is TGCAGCGCCTCCGGGACAGCTGAGGGAGAATTCACAGATACGCAGTATTTT. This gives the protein CSASGTAEGEFTDTQYF.

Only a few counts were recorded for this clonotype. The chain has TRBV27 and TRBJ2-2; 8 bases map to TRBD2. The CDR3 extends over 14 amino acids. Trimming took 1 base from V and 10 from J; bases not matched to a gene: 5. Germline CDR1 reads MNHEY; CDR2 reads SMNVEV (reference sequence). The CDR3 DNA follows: TGTGCCAGCAGTTTATATAGCGGGGTACAGGAGCTGTTTTTT. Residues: CASSLYSGVQELFF.

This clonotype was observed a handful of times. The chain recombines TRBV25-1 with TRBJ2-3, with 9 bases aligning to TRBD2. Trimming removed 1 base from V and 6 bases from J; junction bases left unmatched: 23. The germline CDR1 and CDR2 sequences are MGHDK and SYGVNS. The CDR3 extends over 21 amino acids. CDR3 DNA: TGTGCCAGCAGTGAATCCAAACCTCCCCCCCGGGCTAGCGGGACCCCGGATACGCAGTATTTT. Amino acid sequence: CASSESKPPPRASGTPDTQYF.